This TCR beta chain was recorded in a study of shared clonotypes between healthy human individuals (TCRdb year 2020). A note on the overall study: The cohort comprised a couple of women and a few men aged 18 to 49 years. Libraries were prepared and TCR repertoires were sequenced by different laboratories using diverse techniques, in order to increase sequencing depth and limit assay-specific biases. To estimate repertoire size and how much clonotype sharing occurs between individuals, the study deeply sequenced the blood TCR repertoires of 4 to 6 healthy adults. For each donor, CD4 naive and CD4 memory were each run on three plates, CD8 naive on two plates, and CD8 memory on one plate. Per donor, leukapheresis produced somewhere between about 0.9 and 9 billion PBMCs. Overall results and qualifications from the work: Compared with non-shared clonotypes, the clonotypes found in all four sorted-subset donors had higher generation probabilities. Sampling was restricted to blood, and TCR repertoires in tissue are likely to differ from TCR repertoires in blood. Larger estimated clonotype richness was generally found for naive subsets than for memory subsets. About 5% of naive CD4, 3.5% of naive CD8, around 2.3% of memory CD4, and less than 0.45% of memory CD8 clonotypes were shared across a few donors. The genetic and exposure-history diversity represented was limited by the small number of donors. Based on pairwise subsampling, the degree of clonotype sharing among donors was expected to be affected by sequencing depth. Incomplete sequencing was indicated by rarefaction of sorted-subset datasets, despite the large sequencing depth.

Comment on this clone: Its antigen specificity is not known. Base quality data are lacking; no much larger clone is found one base away.

Healthy HIV-negative adults with no recently reported acute infections or vaccinations were included as donors. Only Caucasian adults living in Nashville, Tennessee, USA were represented among the donors. Magnetic negative selection was used to enrich CD4+ T cells, after which naive cells were positively selected on CD45RA and the negative fraction became the memory subset. Blood was collected by leukapheresis, and PBMCs were isolated by Ficoll-Histopaque density gradient centrifugation and then cryopreserved in liquid nitrogen vapor phase. Analytical flow cytometry was used to check the purity and quantity of each magnetically sorted T cell population. Genomic DNA was isolated from each sorted fraction and quantified by UV absorbance on a Nanodrop 2000c. The germline ends are 11 bases apart after V is trimmed by 4 bases and J by 5 bases. The CDR3 measures 14 amino acids from cysteine to phenylalanine. CDR3 DNA is the only sequence kept; it has 42 bases, read in frame from the first base. CDR1 and CDR2 are read off the germline V gene (reference sequence) as MNHEY and SMNVEV.

Using the deep immunoSEQ assay, TCR CDR3 regions were amplified from genomic DNA by multiplex PCR. Extracted genomic DNA from each cell subset was distributed evenly across all wells of several immunoSEQ 96-well plates, and each plate was treated as a replicate. For sorted subsets, each replicate PCR was loaded with roughly 0.2 ug genomic DNA, equivalent to 30,000 or so T cell genomes. The purified libraries were quantified using a Qubit 3.0 fluorometer, sized with a Bioanalyzer 2100, and then quantified again using the KAPA Library Quantification kit. Every immunoSEQ 96-well plate was sequenced on a separate single-read 150-cycle Illumina NextSeq 550 flow cell. In the source study's methods: Because only junctional sequences without quality scores were contained in the immunoSEQ output, filtering matching that applied to full-length reads could not be performed. Sequences were annotated with PyIR, a Python wrapper for IgBLAST v1.9, using IMGT germline references to assign V/J genes and CDR3. Reads with weak V/J assignments (E-value above 1e-6), missing CDR3, stop codons, out-of-frame junctions, or ambiguous translated residues were removed. V3J clonotypes were defined as sequences sharing the same inferred V gene, J gene, and CDR3 amino acid sequence. The percentage overlap between two repertoires was calculated by dividing the number of shared unique clonotypes by the size of the smaller repertoire. Repertoire richness was assessed with RTK rarefaction, the Chao1 estimator, and Recon v2.1 estimates of unobserved clonotypes. For all TCRbeta clonotypes obtained by the gDNA method from a handful of donors, generation probabilities were computed with OLGA. TCRdb retrieved this table from immuneACCESS and kept in-frame rearrangements only. Not all clones are present; in checked studies, unresolved V genes account for under half, and no reason is known for the remainder. V, J and clone size are those of that table, while D and trimming were read from the DNA. For this sample the table gives hundreds of thousands of clones, of which around 72% were detected only once. The ten largest clones capture approximately 1.6% of the sample.

Sequences were obtained from memory CD4+ T cells sorted from blood. In the paper's terms, the cell subset or site label means: CD45RA-negative fraction. The receptor was isolated from a woman in her 30s in good health. The rearranged chain carries TRBV27 and TRBJ2-2, with a tentative D call of TRBD1 or TRBD2, each matching 5 bases. Here is the DNA: TGTGCCAGCAGTTGGGGGACCAATACCGGGGAGCTGTTTTTT. This encodes CASSWGTNTGELFF.